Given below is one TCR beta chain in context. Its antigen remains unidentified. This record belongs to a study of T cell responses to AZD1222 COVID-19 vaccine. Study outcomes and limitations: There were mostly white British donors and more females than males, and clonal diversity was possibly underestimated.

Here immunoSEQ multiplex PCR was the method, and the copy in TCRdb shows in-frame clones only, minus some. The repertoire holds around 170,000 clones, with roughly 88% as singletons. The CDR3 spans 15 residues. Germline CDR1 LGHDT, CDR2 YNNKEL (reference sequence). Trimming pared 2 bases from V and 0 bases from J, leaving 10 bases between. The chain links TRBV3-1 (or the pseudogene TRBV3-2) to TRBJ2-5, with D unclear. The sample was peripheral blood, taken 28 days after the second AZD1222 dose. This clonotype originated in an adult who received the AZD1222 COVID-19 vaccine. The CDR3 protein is CASSQRTAYQETQYF. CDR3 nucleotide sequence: TGTGCCAGCAGCCAAAGGACGGCGTACCAAGAGACCCAGTACTTC.